These 19 T cell receptor beta chains came from one sample sequenced in a study of T cell changes during pregnancy in multiple sclerosis. TCRdb keeps only in-frame clones here, not all; method: immunoSEQ multiplex PCR. Of about 34,000 clones listed, less than 95% were seen once; the top ten hold 9.5% to 15%. The sequences come from CD8+ T cells from peripheral blood mononuclear cells, collected in the first trimester of pregnancy. These TCRs come from a female donor with multiple sclerosis, enrolled in a pregnancy study.

The genes are TRBV10-3 and TRBJ1-1; D gene unclear. The CDR3 consists of 14 residues. The germline CDR1 and CDR2 sequences are ENHRY and SYGVKD. The V and J ends lost 0 bases and 6 bases respectively, with 11 bases between them. The CDR3 DNA is TGTGCCATCAGTGAGTCCATGATCAGATCTGAAGCTTTCTTT. As protein: CAISESMIRSEAFF.

The CDR3 sequence is CASIQGWGTEAFF. The CDR3 DNA is TGTGCCAGCATACAGGGTTGGGGAACTGAAGCTTTCTTT. The chain combines TRBV6-1 with TRBJ1-1, with D possibly matching TRBD1 (6 bases). Trimming removed 7 bases at V and 5 bases at J, with 14 bases between. Looked up from germline, CDR1 is MNHNS and CDR2 is SASEGT. This CDR3 spans 13 amino acids.

The chain links TRBV4-1 to TRBJ2-7; TRBD1 agrees at 8 bases. This CDR3 spans 17 amino acids. The V segment lost 4 bases and the J segment 3 bases; nucleotides outside the gene matches: 14. In germline, CDR1 is MGHRA, CDR2 YSYEKL. The CDR3, as DNA: TGCGCCAGCAGCCCCCAAGGGAGGACAGGGAGCGGCTACGAGCAGTACTTC. Translated: CASSPQGRTGSGYEQYF.

This chain connects TRBV11-2 to TRBJ2-7, with a tentative D call TRBD2 (5 bases). Germline CDR1 SGHAT, CDR2 FQNNGV. With 2 bases removed from V and 2 bases from J, the gap between germline ends came to 13 bases. CDR3 length equals 15 residues. CDR3 amino acids: CASSLRADITYEQYF. CDR3 nucleotide sequence: TGTGCCAGCAGCTTAAGAGCGGATATAACCTACGAGCAGTACTTC.

The rearrangement joins TRBV9 to TRBJ2-2; TRBD1 matches at 8 bases. The V and J ends lost 4 bases and 2 bases, in that order; junction bases with no gene match: 10. From germline, CDR1 is SGDLS and CDR2 YYNGEE. The CDR3 runs to 17 residues. The CDR3 bases are TGTGCCAGCAGCATGACGCCGGGACAGGCTAACACCGGGGAGCTGTTTTTT. This codes for CASSMTPGQANTGELFF. The whole variable domain, filled in from reference TRBV9 and TRBJ2-2, reads DSGVTQTPKHLITATGQRVTLRCSPRSGDLSVYWYQQSLDQGLQFLIQYYNGEERAKGNILERFSAQQFPDLHSELNLSSLELGDSALYFCASSMTPGQANTGELFFGEGSRLTVL.

V is TRBV7-6 and J is TRBJ2-1, with 8 bases matching TRBD2. After removal of 5 bases from V and 4 bases from J, the junction contained 7 bases not matched to a gene. In germline, CDR1 is SGHVS, CDR2 FNYEAQ. This CDR3 is built from 15 residues. CDR3 DNA sequence: TGTGCCAGCAGCCCCAGCGGGAGTTCTTACAATGAGCAGTTCTTC. Translation: CASSPSGSSYNEQFF. The variable domain in full, completed from reference TRBV7-6 and TRBJ2-1, reads GAGVSQSPRYKVTKRGQDVALRCDPISGHVSLYWYRQALGQGPEFLTYFNYEAQQDKSGLPNDRFSAERPEGSISTLTIQRTEQRDSAMYRCASSPSGSSYNEQFFGPGTRLTVL.

The chain links TRBV7-8 to TRBJ1-1; 12 bases align to TRBD1. Trimming at V came to 5 bases and at J to 3 bases, leaving 10 bases not matched to a gene. This CDR3 comprises 17 residues. Germline CDR1 and CDR2: SGHVS and FQNEAQ. This CDR3 is CASSIRDRGRGYTEAFF. The CDR3 bases are TGTGCCAGCAGCATCCGGGACAGGGGGCGGGGGTACACTGAAGCTTTCTTT.

The gene calls are TRBV11-2 and TRBJ1-2; D is perhaps TRBD1 (6 bases). This CDR3 has 13 amino acids. Germline CDR1 SGHAT, CDR2 FQNNGV. V lost 5 bases to trimming and J lost 4 bases, with 11 bases between them. The chain's CDR3 is CASSQQGPYGYTF. Here the CDR3 DNA reads TGTGCCAGCAGCCAACAGGGCCCCTATGGCTACACCTTC.

The chain uses TRBV27 and TRBJ1-2; 7 bases match TRBD1. The CDR3 loop spans 15 amino acids. The germline V gene encodes CDR1 MNHEY and CDR2 SMNVEV (reference sequence). Trimming removed 5 bases from V and 3 bases from J; junction bases left unmatched: 9. The DNA for the CDR3 is TGTGCCAGCAGTACCTCAGGGGGAGAATACTATGGCTACACCTTC. Translated, it gives CASSTSGGEYYGYTF.

The chain joins TRBV13 to TRBJ2-1; unclear D gene. The CDR3 runs 15 residues. The V gene's germline CDR1 is PRHDT and CDR2 FYEKMQ (reference sequence). Trimming left V 5 bases short and J 0 bases short, with 11 bases between. CDR3 DNA sequence: TGTGCCAGCAGCCGGAGCGTAAGCTCCTACAATGAGCAGTTCTTC. This sequence encodes CASSRSVSSYNEQFF.

The V and J genes are TRBV7-3 and TRBJ2-7, with D possibly being TRBD2 (6 bases). Trimming removed 2 bases from V and 0 bases from J, with 11 bases in between. The CDR3 is 15 residues long. The V gene's germline CDR1 is SGHTA and CDR2 FQGTGA. The CDR3 region has the DNA TGTGCCAGCAGCTTAGAACCCGGGAGCTCCTACGAGCAGTACTTC. It specifies CASSLEPGSSYEQYF.

The chain links TRBV28 to TRBJ2-7, with D perhaps matching TRBD2 (5 bases). The V and J ends lost 5 bases and 0 bases respectively, with 17 bases between them. CDR1 and CDR2 (germline): MDHEN, SYDVKM. The CDR3 spans 16 residues. CDR3 sequence reads: CASSPPYWESSYEQYF. CDR3 DNA sequence: TGTGCCAGCAGTCCTCCCTATTGGGAGAGCTCCTACGAGCAGTACTTC. Variable domain in full (rest from reference TRBV28 and TRBJ2-7): DVKVTQSSRYLVKRTGEKVFLECVQDMDHENMFWYRQDPGLGLRLIYFSYDVKMKEKGDIPEGYSVSREKKERFSLILESASTNQTSMYLCASSPPYWESSYEQYFGPGTRLTVT.

The genes are TRBV9 and TRBJ1-1; D might be TRBD1 (5 bases). The CDR3 contains 14 residues. With 1 base removed from V and 5 bases from J, the gap between germline ends came to 12 bases. Germline-derived CDR1 and CDR2 are SGDLS and YYNGEE. CDR3 loop: CASSVTPGGTEAFF. DNA for the CDR3: TGTGCCAGCAGCGTAACCCCGGGGGGGACTGAAGCTTTCTTT.

Of note for this clone: One junction end does not reproduce the germline sequence, and a read error may be involved. This rearrangement joins TRBV7-7 to TRBJ2-5; D not certain. The CDR3 is made up of 15 amino acids. The germline gives CDR1 SSHAT, CDR2 FNYEAQ (reference sequence). This chain's CDR3 is CASSSSLLSQETQYF. The DNA of the CDR3 is TGTGCTAGCAGCTCGAGCCTCCTATCCCAAGAGACCCAGTACTTC.

V and J are TRBV19 and TRBJ2-3; 8 nucleotides match TRBD1. This CDR3 region has 15 residues. Per germline, CDR1 LNHDA and CDR2 SQIVND (reference sequence). The junction had 4 bases not matched to a gene; V was cut back by 3 bases and J by 2 bases. The CDR3 nucleotides read TGTGCCAGTAGTATCGGGACAGGTCTCACAGATACGCAGTATTTT. It specifies CASSIGTGLTDTQYF. Supplemented by reference TRBV19 and TRBJ2-3, the full variable domain reads DGGITQSPKYLFRKEGQNVTLSCEQNLNHDAMYWYRQDPGQGLRLIYYSQIVNDFQKGDIAEGYSVSREKKESFPLTVTSAQKNPTAFYLCASSIGTGLTDTQYFGPGTRLTVL.

V is TRBV5-5 and J is TRBJ2-7, with 15 nucleotides matching TRBD2. The CDR3 has 19 amino acids. After removal of 1 base from V and 4 bases from J, the junction contained 12 bases not matched to a gene. Germline loops: CDR1 SGHKS, CDR2 YYEKEE (reference sequence). The CDR3 region is CASSLSGLAGGLGRYEQYF. The CDR3, as DNA: TGTGCCAGCAGCTTGTCGGGACTAGCGGGAGGCCTAGGACGGTACGAGCAGTACTTC.

The J gene is TRBJ2-2, the V gene TRBV7-8; D might be TRBD2 (5 bases). This CDR3 has 19 amino acids. Per the germline V gene, CDR1 is SGHVS and CDR2 is FQNEAQ. With 4 bases removed from V and 3 bases from J, the gap between germline ends came to 24 bases. CDR3 in amino acids: CASSWVFPPEGTYTGELFF. The CDR3 coding sequence is TGTGCCAGCAGCTGGGTTTTCCCCCCTGAGGGAACATACACCGGGGAGCTGTTTTTT.

The chain has TRBV7-9 and TRBJ2-6; TRBD1 might be the D (6 bases). Trimming stripped 4 bases from V and 0 bases from J, with 16 bases between. The CDR3 consists of 18 residues. The germline V gene has CDR1 SEHNR and CDR2 FQNEAQ (reference sequence). The chain's CDR3 is CASSSSSGAVSGANVLTF. In DNA, the CDR3 is TGTGCCAGCAGCTCAAGCTCAGGGGCCGTCTCTGGGGCCAACGTCCTGACTTTC.

The rearrangement joins TRBV2 to TRBJ1-1; D remains ambiguous. V lost 8 bases, J lost 6 bases, and 13 bases lay in between. The CDR3 totals 12 residues. Germline V gives CDR1 SNHLY, CDR2 FYNNEI. The CDR3: CASLESVAEAFF. CDR3 nucleotides: TGTGCCAGCCTTGAGTCGGTAGCTGAAGCTTTCTTT.